The entry below gives a single T cell receptor (beta chain) sequence along with its context. What it binds is unknown. The sample comes from a study of cytomegalovirus exposure and HLA in healthy donors. General study points: Among TCR sequences, most were rare, though some public TCRs appeared in many donors. Sequencing likely generated an artifact that appeared as a cluster of highly shared sequence variants.

There are 14 residues in the CDR3. The V segment lost 5 bases and the J segment 6 bases; nucleotides outside the gene matches: 11. Germline V gene data show CDR1 as GTSNPN and CDR2 as SVGIG (reference sequence). The primer mix had 60 Vbeta and 13 Jbeta primers. Clones were read by immunoSEQ multiplex PCR, and TCRdb kept only the in-frame ones, dropping some. The table shows 130,000 or so clones, with approximately 80% occurring only once. This receptor was identified in a middle-aged man in good health and CMV-seronegative. The V and J genes are TRBV30 and TRBJ2-7, with TRBD2 matching 9 bases. The sequenced material came from PBMCs. CDR3 bases: TGTGCCTGGGACGTAATAGCGGGAGAAGGCGAGCAGTACTTC. The encoded protein is CAWDVIAGEGEQYF.